Each of the 6 T cell receptor beta chains below was sequenced from the same sample in a study of T cells expressing NK-cell markers (dated by TCRdb to 2018 to 2021). The library was obtained by 5' RACE. The sequencing machine was an Illumina HiSeq 2000. After the reads were reprocessed by TCRdb, one entry was made per CDR3 protein sequence, with no DNA. The table of this sample itemizes around 280,000 distinct CDR3 sequences. The ten biggest clones cover 0.39% of the sample. The sample taken for sequencing was blood T cells: a sorted CD56 or NKG2C T cell subset, CD4+ or CD8+ T cells, or bulk PBMC T cells (not recorded which). The receptors come from a man between 18 and 29 years old in good health. Donor details come from another sample of the same person, matched by shared clones.

This chain links TRBV20-1 with TRBJ1-1; the TRBD1 assignment by TCRdb is unverifiable without DNA. CDR3 length: 13 residues. CDR1 is DFQATT, CDR2 SNEGSKA, per germline (reference sequence). CDR3 region: CSAQDRTNTEAFF.

The V gene is TRBV7-6, the J gene TRBJ2-1; checking the TCRdb D call of TRBD2 is not possible without DNA. The germline CDR1 and CDR2 sequences are SGHVS and FNYEAQ. This CDR3 spans 16 amino acids. The CDR3 reads CASSLEGLAGVGEQFF.

The chain links TRBV5-1 to TRBJ2-5; the D call from TCRdb, TRBD2, cannot be confirmed without DNA. Per the germline V gene, CDR1 is SGHRS and CDR2 is YFSETQ. This CDR3 contains 15 residues. CDR3 region: CASIRNPGLAETQYF.

This chain links TRBV12-3 or TRBV12-4 with TRBJ2-3; TCRdb calls TRBD2, which cannot be checked without DNA. The CDR3 extends over 15 amino acids. The CDR3 sequence: CASSLSAGVTDTQYF.

The chain has TRBV20-1 and TRBJ2-3; the D gene TCRdb calls, TRBD2, cannot be checked with no DNA. Germline V lookup: CDR1 DFQATT, CDR2 SNEGSKA (reference sequence). The CDR3 is made up of 14 amino acids. CDR3 in amino acids: CSAASGSSTDTQYF.

The chain joins TRBV20-1 to TRBJ2-5; as DNA is missing, the TRBD1 call by TCRdb cannot be tested. Germline V gene data show CDR1 as DFQATT and CDR2 as SNEGSKA (reference sequence). This CDR3 comprises 11 residues. CDR3 protein: CSGQSGETQYF.